These T cell receptor beta chains were read from a single sample in a study of T cell responses to AZD1222 COVID-19 vaccine. Profiled with immunoSEQ multiplex PCR; TCRdb holds only in-frame clones, not every one. The table records 150,000 to 200,000 clones, roughly 88% of them present only once. The sequencing used peripheral blood, collected 28 days after the second AZD1222 dose. Source of these receptors: an adult who received the AZD1222 COVID-19 vaccine. CDR3s include the opening cysteine and the closing phenylalanine or tryptophan. A D gene is named only where the DNA matches it firmly. Rows may omit the clone size; those that give it use once, few, many or a size class.

j_call | v_call | clone_size | d_call | cdr3_aa | cdr3_nt
TRBJ1-2 | TRBV11-2 | once | . | CASSLDDEVYGYTF | TGTGCCAGCAGCTTAGATGACGAGGTCTATGGCTACACCTTC
TRBJ2-7 | TRBV30 | few | . | CAGGTDVTYEQYF | TGTGCCGGGGGGACGGACGTTACCTACGAGCAGTACTTC
TRBJ2-2 | TRBV28 | . | . | CASRRGTGELFF | TGTGCCAGCAGGAGGGGAACCGGGGAGCTGTTTTTT
TRBJ2-3 | TRBV9 | once | TRBD2 | CASSLGSGGGTDTQYF | TGTGCCAGCAGCCTAGGAAGCGGGGGGGGCACAGATACGCAGTATTTT
TRBJ2-1 | TRBV18 | . | . | CASSPPYRTPNNEQFF | TGTGCCAGCTCACCACCCTACAGGACACCAAACAATGAGCAGTTCTTC
TRBJ2-5 | TRBV7-2 | . | TRBD2 | CASSLEIAGGPSRAQYF | TGTGCCAGCAGCTTAGAAATTGCGGGGGGGCCCTCCCGGGCCCAGTACTTC
TRBJ1-2 | TRBV9 | . | . | CASSVDGYYGYTF | TGTGCCAGCAGCGTAGACGGGTACTATGGCTACACCTTC
TRBJ1-2 | TRBV7-9 | . | TRBD1 | CASSLSGGRYGYTF | TGTGCCAGCAGCTTATCAGGGGGCCGGTATGGCTACACCTTC
TRBJ1-6 | TRBV15 | few | . | CATSRLTANSDSPLHF | TGTGCCACCAGCAGATTAACAGCTAACTCAGATTCACCCCTCCACTTT
TRBJ1-3 | TRBV30 | . | . | CAWTGVGTIYF | TGTGCCTGGACAGGGGTTGGGACCATATATTTT
TRBJ2-5 | TRBV23-1 | . | . | CASSPLRRRVYF | TGCGCCAGCAGTCCTTTGAGGAGACGGGTGTACTTC
TRBJ2-7 | TRBV7-3 | . | . | CASSPIGPPYEQYF | TGTGCCAGCAGCCCAATTGGACCGCCCTACGAGCAGTACTTC
TRBJ2-3 | TRBV6-6 | . | . | CASKQDFTDTQYF | TGTGCCAGCAAACAGGACTTCACAGATACGCAGTATTTT
TRBJ2-6 | TRBV4-3 | . | . | CASSQGTPQSGANVLTF | TGCGCCAGCAGCCAAGGGACACCGCAGTCTGGGGCCAACGTCCTGACTTTC
TRBJ1-1 | TRBV6-2/TRBV6-3 | few | . | CASSSLIVNTEAFF | TGTGCCAGCAGTTCTCTGATAGTGAACACTGAAGCTTTCTTT
TRBJ2-6 | TRBV29-1 | . | . | CSVEEVSGANVLTF | TGCAGCGTTGAAGAGGTCTCTGGGGCCAACGTCCTGACTTTC
TRBJ2-5 | TRBV9 | . | TRBD2 | CASSVGSSGGVATQYF | TGTGCCAGCAGCGTAGGTTCCAGCGGGGGGGTTGCGACCCAGTACTTC
TRBJ1-1 | TRBV6-2/TRBV6-3 | . | . | CASSYATVLNTEAFF | TGTGCCAGCAGTTACGCTACAGTCCTTAACACTGAAGCTTTCTTT
TRBJ2-1 | TRBV15 | . | . | CATSRGGIGSEQFF | TGTGCCACCAGCAGAGGCGGGATAGGTTCCGAGCAGTTCTTC
TRBJ2-2 | TRBV9 | . | . | CASSERLVANTGELFF | TGTGCCAGCAGCGAAAGACTAGTAGCGAACACCGGGGAGCTGTTTTTT
TRBJ1-2 | TRBV2 | few | . | CASSPQRGYTF | TGTGCCAGCAGTCCTCAGCGGGGCTACACCTTC
TRBJ2-3 | TRBV18 | . | TRBD2 | CASSPPGGDPNTQYF | TGTGCCAGCTCACCACCCGGGGGGGACCCAAATACGCAGTATTTT
TRBJ1-2 | TRBV18 | once | TRBD1 | CASSLGQGSANYGYTF | TGTGCCAGCTCCCTTGGACAGGGATCCGCTAACTATGGCTACACCTTC
TRBJ1-2 | TRBV7-9 | . | TRBD1 | CASAWQGDYGYTF | TGTGCCAGTGCGTGGCAGGGGGACTATGGCTACACCTTC
TRBJ2-3 | TRBV7-9 | . | . | CASSWGGDTQYF | TGTGCCAGCAGCTGGGGTGGGGATACGCAGTATTTT
TRBJ2-7 | TRBV6-5 | few | . | CASTQRGGSPDEQYF | TGTGCCAGCACTCAAAGGGGGGGATCCCCCGACGAGCAGTACTTC
TRBJ1-1 | TRBV15 | . | . | CATGRHSDNTEAFF | TGTGCCACCGGACGTCACAGCGACAACACTGAAGCTTTCTTT
TRBJ1-5 | TRBV28 | . | . | CASSPPGGFHNQPQHF | TGTGCCAGCAGCCCCCCGGGGGGTTTCCACAATCAGCCCCAGCATTTT
TRBJ2-7 | TRBV7-3 | . | TRBD2 | CASSLESLAGGSDPSEQYF | TGTGCCAGCAGCTTAGAAAGTCTAGCGGGGGGATCGGACCCTAGCGAGCAGTACTTC
TRBJ1-4 | TRBV30 | . | . | CAWTPPAGPNEKLFF | TGTGCCTGGACCCCACCAGCAGGGCCTAATGAAAAACTGTTTTTT
TRBJ1-2 | TRBV19 | . | TRBD1 | CASSRPGQGVYGYTF | TGTGCCAGTAGCCGACCGGGACAGGGGGTCTATGGCTACACCTTC
TRBJ1-2 | TRBV3-1/TRBV3-2 | . | TRBD1 | CASTPTGEIYGYTF | TGTGCCAGTACGCCGACAGGGGAGATTTATGGCTACACCTTC
TRBJ1-2 | TRBV5-1 | . | TRBD1 | CASSLYRGQGARGNYGYTF | TGCGCCAGCAGCCTATACCGAGGGCAGGGGGCGCGAGGTAACTATGGCTACACCTTC
TRBJ1-1 | TRBV12-3/TRBV12-4 | . | . | CASRSSGNTEAFF | TGTGCCAGCAGATCATCAGGTAACACTGAAGCTTTCTTT
TRBJ2-1 | TRBV29-1 | . | TRBD2 | CSVATGLARNEQFF | TGCAGCGTAGCTACGGGACTAGCGCGAAATGAGCAGTTCTTC
TRBJ1-1 | TRBV3-1/TRBV3-2 | . | . | CASSQEQGVMNTEAFF | TGTGCCAGCAGCCAAGAGCAGGGAGTCATGAACACTGAAGCTTTCTTT
TRBJ2-7 | TRBV7-4 | . | TRBD1 | CASSPQTGGPPYEQYF | TGTGCCAGCAGCCCCCAGACAGGGGGTCCCCCCTACGAGCAGTACTTC
TRBJ2-7 | TRBV5-1 | . | . | CASSHYGDSEQYF | TGCGCCAGCAGTCACTACGGCGACAGCGAGCAGTACTTC
TRBJ2-1 | TRBV29-1 | . | . | CSVGGSRIYNEQFF | TGCAGCGTTGGGGGCTCCCGGATTTACAATGAGCAGTTCTTC
TRBJ2-5 | TRBV9 | . | . | CASSVGNQETQYF | TGTGCCAGCAGCGTTGGCAACCAAGAGACCCAGTACTTC
TRBJ1-2 | TRBV9 | . | . | CASSNAGGNGYTF | TGTGCCAGCAGCAACGCGGGGGGCAATGGCTACACCTTC
TRBJ2-5 | TRBV4-1 | few | TRBD1 | CASSQDNRGLGTQYF | TGCGCCAGCAGCCAAGACAACAGGGGTTTGGGGACCCAGTACTTC
TRBJ2-2 | TRBV9 | once | . | CASSVAEWRGNTGELFF | TGTGCCAGCAGCGTAGCTGAGTGGCGGGGAAACACCGGGGAGCTGTTTTTT
TRBJ1-5 | TRBV15 | once | . | CATSRDRGYQPQHF | TGTGCCACCAGCAGAGATCGGGGTTATCAGCCCCAGCATTTT
TRBJ1-2 | TRBV30 | . | TRBD1 | CAWSSTHRGNYGYTF | TGTGCCTGGAGTTCTACACACAGGGGCAACTATGGCTACACCTTC
TRBJ2-3 | TRBV28 | . | TRBD1 | CASSSQYRGADTQYF | TGTGCCAGCAGTTCACAATACAGGGGTGCAGATACGCAGTATTTT
TRBJ1-4 | TRBV6-5 | . | TRBD1 | CASSRQGVREKLFF | TGTGCCAGCAGTCGACAGGGAGTTCGGGAAAAACTGTTTTTT
TRBJ1-5 | TRBV5-1 | . | TRBD1 | CASSVGTGNQPQHF | TGCGCCAGCAGCGTCGGGACAGGTAATCAGCCCCAGCATTTT
TRBJ2-7 | TRBV28 | . | TRBD1 | CASRPYLMGQGTYEQYF | TGTGCCAGCAGGCCCTACCTAATGGGACAGGGAACCTACGAGCAGTACTTC
TRBJ1-1 | TRBV7-2 | . | . | CASRLNTEAFF | TGTGCCAGCCGGCTCAACACTGAAGCTTTCTTT
TRBJ1-2 | TRBV6-2/TRBV6-3 | . | . | CASSFSRHYGYTF | TGTGCCAGCAGTTTTAGCCGGCACTATGGCTACACCTTC
TRBJ2-5 | TRBV5-1 | once | TRBD2 | CASMASGGAVRETQYF | TGCGCCAGCATGGCTAGCGGGGGGGCCGTCAGAGAGACCCAGTACTTC
TRBJ2-3 | TRBV27 | . | . | CASSLGVGRAGDTQYF | TGTGCCAGCAGCCTAGGAGTGGGCAGGGCCGGAGATACGCAGTATTTT
TRBJ1-1 | TRBV6-2/TRBV6-3 | once | TRBD1 | CASSYGGRGGRNTEAFF | TGTGCCAGCAGTTACGGAGGCAGGGGGGGTAGGAACACTGAAGCTTTCTTT